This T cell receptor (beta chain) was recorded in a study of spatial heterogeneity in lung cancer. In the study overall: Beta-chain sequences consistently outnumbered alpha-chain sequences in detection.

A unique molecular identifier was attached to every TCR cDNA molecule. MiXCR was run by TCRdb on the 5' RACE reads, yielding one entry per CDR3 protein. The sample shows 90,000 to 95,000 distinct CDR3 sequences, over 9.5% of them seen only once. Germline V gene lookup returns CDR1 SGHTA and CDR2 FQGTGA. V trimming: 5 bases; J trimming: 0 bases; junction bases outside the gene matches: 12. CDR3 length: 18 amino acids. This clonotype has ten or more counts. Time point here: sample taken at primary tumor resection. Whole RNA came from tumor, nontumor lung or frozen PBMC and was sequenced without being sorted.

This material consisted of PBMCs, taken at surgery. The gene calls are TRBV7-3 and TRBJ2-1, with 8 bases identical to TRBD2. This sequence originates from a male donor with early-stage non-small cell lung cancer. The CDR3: CASSLAASGFRSYNEQFF. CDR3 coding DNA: TGTGCCAGCAGCCTGGCGGCTAGCGGGTTCCGCTCCTACAATGAGCAGTTCTTC.